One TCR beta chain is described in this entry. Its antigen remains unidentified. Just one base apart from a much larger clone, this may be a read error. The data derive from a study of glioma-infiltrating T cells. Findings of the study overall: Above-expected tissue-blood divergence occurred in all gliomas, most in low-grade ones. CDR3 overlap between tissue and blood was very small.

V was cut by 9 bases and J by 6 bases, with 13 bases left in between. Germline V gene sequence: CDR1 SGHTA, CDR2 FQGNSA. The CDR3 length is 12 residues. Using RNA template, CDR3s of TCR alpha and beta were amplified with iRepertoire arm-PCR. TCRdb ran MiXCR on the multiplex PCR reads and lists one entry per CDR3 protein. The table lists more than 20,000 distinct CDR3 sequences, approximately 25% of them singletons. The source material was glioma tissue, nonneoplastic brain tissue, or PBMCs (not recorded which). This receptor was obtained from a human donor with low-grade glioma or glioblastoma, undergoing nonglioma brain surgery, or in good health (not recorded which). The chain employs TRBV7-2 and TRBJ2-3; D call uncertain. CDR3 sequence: CARRFVSDTQYF. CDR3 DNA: TGTGCCAGGAGATTTGTATCTGATACGCAGTATTTT.